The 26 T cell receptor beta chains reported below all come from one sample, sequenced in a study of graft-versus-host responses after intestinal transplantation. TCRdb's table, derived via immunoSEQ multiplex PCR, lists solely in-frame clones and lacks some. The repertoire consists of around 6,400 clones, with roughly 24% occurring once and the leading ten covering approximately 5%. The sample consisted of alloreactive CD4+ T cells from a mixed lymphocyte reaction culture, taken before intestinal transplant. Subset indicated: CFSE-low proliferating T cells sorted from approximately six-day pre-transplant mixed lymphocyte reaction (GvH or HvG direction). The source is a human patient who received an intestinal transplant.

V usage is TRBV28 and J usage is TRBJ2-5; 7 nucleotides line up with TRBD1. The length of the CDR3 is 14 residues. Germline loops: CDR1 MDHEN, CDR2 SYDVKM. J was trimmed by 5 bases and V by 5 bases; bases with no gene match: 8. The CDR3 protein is CASSRQGLAETQYF. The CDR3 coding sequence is TGTGCCAGCAGTCGACAGGGTTTAGCGGAGACCCAGTACTTC.

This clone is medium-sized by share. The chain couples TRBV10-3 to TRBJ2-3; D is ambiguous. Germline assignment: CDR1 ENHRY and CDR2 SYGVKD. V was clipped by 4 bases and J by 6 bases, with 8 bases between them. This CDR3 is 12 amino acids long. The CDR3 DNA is TGTGCCATCAGTGGGGCGCCCGATACGCAGTATTTT. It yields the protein CAISGAPDTQYF.

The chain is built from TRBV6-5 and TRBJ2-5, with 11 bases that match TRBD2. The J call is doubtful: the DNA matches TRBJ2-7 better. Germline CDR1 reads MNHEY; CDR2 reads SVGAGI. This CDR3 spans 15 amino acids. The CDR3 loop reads CASSYGTSGSYEQYF. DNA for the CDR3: TGTGCCAGCAGTTACGGAACTAGCGGGAGTTACGAGCAGTACTTC.

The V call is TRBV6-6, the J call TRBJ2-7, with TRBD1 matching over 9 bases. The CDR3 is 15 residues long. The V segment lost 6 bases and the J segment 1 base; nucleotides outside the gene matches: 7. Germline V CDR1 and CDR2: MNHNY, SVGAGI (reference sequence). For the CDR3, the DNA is TGTGCCAGCAGAGCAAGGGACAGGGCTTCCTACGAGCAGTACTTC. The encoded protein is CASRARDRASYEQYF.

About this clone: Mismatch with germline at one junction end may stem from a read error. This CDR3 reads CASSLAWQPSYGYTF. DNA for the CDR3: TGTGCCAGCAGCTTGGCCTGGCAGCCCAGCTATGGCTACACCTTC. The chain joins TRBV5-3 to TRBJ1-2; D gene unclear. TRBV5-3 is placed among ORFs of uncertain function. The CDR3 runs to 15 residues.

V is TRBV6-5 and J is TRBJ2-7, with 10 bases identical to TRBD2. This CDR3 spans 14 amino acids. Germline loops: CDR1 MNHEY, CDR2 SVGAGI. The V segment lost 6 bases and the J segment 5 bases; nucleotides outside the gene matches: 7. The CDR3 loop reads CASRASGSRNEQYF. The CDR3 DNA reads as TGTGCCAGCAGAGCTAGCGGGAGTCGAAACGAGCAGTACTTC.

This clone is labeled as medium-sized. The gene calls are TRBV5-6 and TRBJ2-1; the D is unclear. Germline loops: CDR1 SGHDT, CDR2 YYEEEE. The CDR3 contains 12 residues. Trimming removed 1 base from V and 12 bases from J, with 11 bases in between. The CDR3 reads CASSLSSVVQFF. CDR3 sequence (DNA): TGTGCCAGCAGCTTGAGCTCAGTTGTGCAGTTCTTC.

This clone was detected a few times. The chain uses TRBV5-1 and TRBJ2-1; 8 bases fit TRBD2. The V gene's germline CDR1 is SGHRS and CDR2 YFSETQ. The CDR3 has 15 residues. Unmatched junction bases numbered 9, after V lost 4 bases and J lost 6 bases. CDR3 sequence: CASSLAAGAGNEQFF. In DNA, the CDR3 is TGCGCCAGCAGCCTGGCAGCGGGAGCAGGCAATGAGCAGTTCTTC. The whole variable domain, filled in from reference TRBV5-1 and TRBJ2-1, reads KAGVTQTPRYLIKTRGQQVTLSCSPISGHRSVSWYQQTPGQGLQFLFEYFSETQRNKGNFPGRFSGRQFSNSRSEMNVSTLELGDSALYLCASSLAAGAGNEQFFGPGTRLTVL.

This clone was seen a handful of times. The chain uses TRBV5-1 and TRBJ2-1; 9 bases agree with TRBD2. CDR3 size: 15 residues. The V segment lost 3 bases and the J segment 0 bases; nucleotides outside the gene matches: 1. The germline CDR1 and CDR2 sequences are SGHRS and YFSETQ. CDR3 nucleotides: TGCGCCAGCAGCTATAGCGGGAGCTCCTACAATGAGCAGTTCTTC. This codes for CASSYSGSSYNEQFF.

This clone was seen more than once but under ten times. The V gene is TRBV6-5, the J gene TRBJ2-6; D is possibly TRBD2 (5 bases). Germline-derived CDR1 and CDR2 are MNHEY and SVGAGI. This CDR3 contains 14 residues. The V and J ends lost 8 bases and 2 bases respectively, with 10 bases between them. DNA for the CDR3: TGTGCCAGCTCATCCGGGGCTGGGGCCAACGTCCTGACTTTC. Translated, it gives CASSSGAGANVLTF.

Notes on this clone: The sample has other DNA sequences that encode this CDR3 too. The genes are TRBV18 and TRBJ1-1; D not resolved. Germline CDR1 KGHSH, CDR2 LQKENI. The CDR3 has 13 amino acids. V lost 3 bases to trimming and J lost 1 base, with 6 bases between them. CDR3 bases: TGTGCCAGCTCACCCAGTGGGAACACTGAAGCTTTCTTT. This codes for CASSPSGNTEAFF. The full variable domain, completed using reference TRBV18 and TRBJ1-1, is NAGVMQNPRHLVRRRGQEARLRCSPMKGHSHVYWYRQLPEEGLKFMVYLQKENIIDESGMPKERFSAEFPKEGPSILRIQQVVRGDSAAYFCASSPSGNTEAFFGQGTRLTVV.

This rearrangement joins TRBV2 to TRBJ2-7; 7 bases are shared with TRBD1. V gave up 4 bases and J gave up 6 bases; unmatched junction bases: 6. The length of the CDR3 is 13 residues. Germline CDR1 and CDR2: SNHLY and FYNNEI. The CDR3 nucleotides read TGTGCCAGCAGTGTCAACAGGGGAAGCGAGCAGTACTTC. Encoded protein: CASSVNRGSEQYF.

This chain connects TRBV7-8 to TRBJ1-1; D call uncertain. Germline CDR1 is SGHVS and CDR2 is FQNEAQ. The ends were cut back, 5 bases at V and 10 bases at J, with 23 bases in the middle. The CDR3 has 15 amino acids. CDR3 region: CASSPLFGITVGAFF. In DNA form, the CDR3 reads TGTGCCAGCAGCCCCCTTTTCGGGATTACGGTCGGAGCTTTCTTT.

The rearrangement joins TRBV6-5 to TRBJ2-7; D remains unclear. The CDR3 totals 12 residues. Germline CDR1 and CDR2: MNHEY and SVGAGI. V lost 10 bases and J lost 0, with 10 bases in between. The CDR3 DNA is TGTGCCACCCAGACCATCTCCTACGAGCAGTACTTC. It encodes CATQTISYEQYF.

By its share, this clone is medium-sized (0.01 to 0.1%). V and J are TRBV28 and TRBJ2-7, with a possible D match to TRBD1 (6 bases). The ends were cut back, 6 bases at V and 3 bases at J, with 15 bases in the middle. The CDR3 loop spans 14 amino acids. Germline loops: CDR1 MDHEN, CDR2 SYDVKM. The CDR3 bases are TGTGCCAGCAGGTTAGGTACAGGGTTCTACGAGCAGTACTTC. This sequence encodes CASRLGTGFYEQYF.

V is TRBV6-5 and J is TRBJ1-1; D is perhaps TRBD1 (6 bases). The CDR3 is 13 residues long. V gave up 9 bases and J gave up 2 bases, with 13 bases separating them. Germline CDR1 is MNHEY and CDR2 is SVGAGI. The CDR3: CASMGAYNTEAFF. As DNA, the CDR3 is TGTGCCAGTATGGGGGCCTACAACACTGAAGCTTTCTTT.

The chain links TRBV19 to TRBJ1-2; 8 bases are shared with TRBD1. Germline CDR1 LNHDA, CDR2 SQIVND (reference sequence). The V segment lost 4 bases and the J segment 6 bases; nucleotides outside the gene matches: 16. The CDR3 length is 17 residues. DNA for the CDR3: TGTGCCAGTAGTACCCCCTGGCTCGCAGGGGGCGTGGATGGCTACACCTTC. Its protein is CASSTPWLAGGVDGYTF.

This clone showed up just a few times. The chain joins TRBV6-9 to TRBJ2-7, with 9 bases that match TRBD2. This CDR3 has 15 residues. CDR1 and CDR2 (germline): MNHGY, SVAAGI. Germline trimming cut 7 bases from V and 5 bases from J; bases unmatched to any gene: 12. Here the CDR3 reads CASNQGSAGGNEQYF. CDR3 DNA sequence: TGTGCCAGCAATCAGGGGTCGGCGGGAGGGAACGAGCAGTACTTC.

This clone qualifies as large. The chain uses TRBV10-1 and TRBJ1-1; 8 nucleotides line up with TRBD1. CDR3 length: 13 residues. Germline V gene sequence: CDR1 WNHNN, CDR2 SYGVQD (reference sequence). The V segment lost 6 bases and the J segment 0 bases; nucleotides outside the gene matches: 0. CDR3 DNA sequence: TGCGCCAGCAGGGGACAGGTGAACACTGAAGCTTTCTTT. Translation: CASRGQVNTEAFF.

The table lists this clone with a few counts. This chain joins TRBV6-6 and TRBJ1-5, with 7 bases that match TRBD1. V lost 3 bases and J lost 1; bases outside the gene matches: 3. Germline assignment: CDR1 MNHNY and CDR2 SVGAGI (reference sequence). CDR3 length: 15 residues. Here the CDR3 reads CASSYMGQSNQPQHF. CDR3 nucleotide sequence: TGTGCCAGCAGTTATATGGGACAGAGCAATCAGCCCCAGCATTTT.

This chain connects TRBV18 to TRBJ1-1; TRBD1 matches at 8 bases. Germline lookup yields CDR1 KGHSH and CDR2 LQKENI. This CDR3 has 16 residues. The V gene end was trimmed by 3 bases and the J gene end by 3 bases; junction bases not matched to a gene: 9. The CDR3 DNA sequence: TGTGCCAGCTCACCGTCCGCAGGGGGCGTCTACACTGAAGCTTTCTTT. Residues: CASSPSAGGVYTEAFF. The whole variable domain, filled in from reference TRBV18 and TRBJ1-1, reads NAGVMQNPRHLVRRRGQEARLRCSPMKGHSHVYWYRQLPEEGLKFMVYLQKENIIDESGMPKERFSAEFPKEGPSILRIQQVVRGDSAAYFCASSPSAGGVYTEAFFGQGTRLTVV.

CDR3 region: CASSPGGLPAGELFF. CDR3 nucleotides: TGTGCCAGCAGCCCCGGGGGGCTCCCGGCCGGGGAGCTGTTTTTT. This rearrangement joins TRBV5-4 to TRBJ2-2; tentatively, D is TRBD2 (7 bases). The CDR3 sequence is 15 residues long. Germline values: CDR1 SGHNT, CDR2 YYREEE (reference sequence). With 4 bases removed from V and 6 bases from J, the gap between germline ends came to 16 bases.

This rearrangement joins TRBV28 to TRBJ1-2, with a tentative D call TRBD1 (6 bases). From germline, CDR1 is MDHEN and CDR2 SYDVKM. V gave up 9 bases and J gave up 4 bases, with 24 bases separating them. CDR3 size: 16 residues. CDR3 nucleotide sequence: TGTGCCAGTGGGGAGGATTACAGGGACATCTCCTATGGCTACACCTTC. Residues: CASGEDYRDISYGYTF.

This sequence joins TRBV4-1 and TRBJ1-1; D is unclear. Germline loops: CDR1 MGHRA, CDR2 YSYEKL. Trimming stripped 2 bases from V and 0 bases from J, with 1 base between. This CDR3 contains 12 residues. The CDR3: CASSQMNTEAFF. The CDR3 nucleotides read TGCGCCAGCAGCCAAATGAACACTGAAGCTTTCTTT.

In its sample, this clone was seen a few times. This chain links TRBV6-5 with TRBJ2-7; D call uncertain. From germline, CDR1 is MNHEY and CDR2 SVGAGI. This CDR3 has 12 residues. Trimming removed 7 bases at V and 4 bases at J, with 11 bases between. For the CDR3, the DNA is TGTGCCAGCACCCAGGTCGCTTACGAGCAGTACTTC. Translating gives CASTQVAYEQYF.

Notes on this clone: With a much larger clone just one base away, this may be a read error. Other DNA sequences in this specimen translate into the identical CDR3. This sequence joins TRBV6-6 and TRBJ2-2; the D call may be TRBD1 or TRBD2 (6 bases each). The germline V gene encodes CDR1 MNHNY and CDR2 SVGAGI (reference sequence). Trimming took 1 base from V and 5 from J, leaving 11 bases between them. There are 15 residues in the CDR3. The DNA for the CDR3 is TGTGCCAGCAGTTACTGGGGGGCGTATACCGGGGAGCTGTTTTTT. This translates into CASSYWGAYTGELFF.